This record covers a single T cell receptor beta chain. The protocol was immunoSEQ multiplex PCR, while the TCRdb copy is restricted to in-frame clones and leaves out a portion. This table holds approximately 230,000 clones, roughly four fifths found once. The data were obtained in a study of blood T cell repertoires in COVID-19. Sequencing was carried out using PBMCs or T cells enriched from blood (not recorded which). This TCR was recovered from a man aged 35-49 years who had recovered from COVID-19.

DNA of the CDR3: TGTGCCAGCAAGGAAGGGGGAACCTTGGGAATTAACTATGGCTACACCTTC. Translation: CASKEGGTLGINYGYTF. The rearrangement uses TRBV28 and TRBJ1-2; D possibly corresponds to TRBD1 (6 bases). The CDR3 runs 17 residues. Germline V gene lookup returns CDR1 MDHEN and CDR2 SYDVKM. V lost 7 bases to trimming and J lost 1 base, with 22 bases between them.